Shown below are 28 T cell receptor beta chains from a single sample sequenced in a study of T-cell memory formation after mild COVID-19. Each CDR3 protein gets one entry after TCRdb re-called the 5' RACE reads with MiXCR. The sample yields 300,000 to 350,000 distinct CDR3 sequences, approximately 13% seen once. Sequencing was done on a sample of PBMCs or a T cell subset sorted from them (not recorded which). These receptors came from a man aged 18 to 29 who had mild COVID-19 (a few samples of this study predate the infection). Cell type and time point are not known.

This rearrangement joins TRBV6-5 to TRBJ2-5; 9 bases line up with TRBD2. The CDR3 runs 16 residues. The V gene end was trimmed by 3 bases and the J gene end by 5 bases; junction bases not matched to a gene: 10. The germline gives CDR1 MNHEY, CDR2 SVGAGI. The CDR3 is CASSYNARGGRETQYF. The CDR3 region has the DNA TGTGCCAGCAGTTATAACGCGCGGGGGGGCCGGGAGACCCAGTACTTC.

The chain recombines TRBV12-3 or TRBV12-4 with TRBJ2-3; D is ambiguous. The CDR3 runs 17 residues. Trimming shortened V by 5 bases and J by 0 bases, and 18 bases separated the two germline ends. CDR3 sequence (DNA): TGTGCCAGCAGTCCAGGACCGCAAGGGTATAGCACAGATACGCAGTATTTT. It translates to CASSPGPQGYSTDTQYF.

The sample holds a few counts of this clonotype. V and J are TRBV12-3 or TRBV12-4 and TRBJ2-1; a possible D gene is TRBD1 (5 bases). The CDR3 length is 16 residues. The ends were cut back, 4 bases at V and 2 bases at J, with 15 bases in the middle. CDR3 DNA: TGTGCCAGCAGTTCCCGCCCCAGGGTGCCCTACAATGAGCAGTTCTTC. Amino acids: CASSSRPRVPYNEQFF.

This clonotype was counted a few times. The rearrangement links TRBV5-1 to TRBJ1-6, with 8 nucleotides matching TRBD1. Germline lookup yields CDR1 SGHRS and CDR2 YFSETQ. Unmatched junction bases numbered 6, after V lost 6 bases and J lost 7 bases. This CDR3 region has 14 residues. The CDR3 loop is CASTSGQENSPLHF. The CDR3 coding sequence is TGCGCCAGCACCTCGGGACAGGAGAATTCACCCCTCCACTTT.

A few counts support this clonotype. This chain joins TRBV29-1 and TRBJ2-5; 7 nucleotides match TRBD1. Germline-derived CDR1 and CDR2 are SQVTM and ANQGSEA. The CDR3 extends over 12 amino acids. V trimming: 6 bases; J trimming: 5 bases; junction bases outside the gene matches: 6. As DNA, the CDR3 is TGCAGCGTAACAGGGGTCGAGGAGACCCAGTACTTC. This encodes CSVTGVEETQYF. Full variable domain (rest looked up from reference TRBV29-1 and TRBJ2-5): SAVISQKPSRDICQRGTSLTIQCQVDSQVTMMFWYRQQPGQSLTLIATANQGSEATYESGFVIDKFPISRPNLTFSTLTVSNMSPEDSSIYLCSVTGVEETQYFGPGTRLLVL.

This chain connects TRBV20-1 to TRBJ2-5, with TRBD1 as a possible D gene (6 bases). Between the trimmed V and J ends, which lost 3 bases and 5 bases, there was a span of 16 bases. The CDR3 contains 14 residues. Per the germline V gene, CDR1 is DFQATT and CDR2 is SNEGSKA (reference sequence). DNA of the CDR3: TGCAGTGCTAGTAAAGAGGGGGAAGAGGAGACCCAGTACTTC. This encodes CSASKEGEEETQYF.

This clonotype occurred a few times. CDR3 in amino acids: CSATDLAGGETQYF. As DNA, the CDR3 is TGCAGTGCTACCGATCTAGCGGGGGGGGAGACCCAGTACTTC. The chain uses TRBV20-1 and TRBJ2-5; 12 nucleotides match TRBD2. With 4 bases clipped from V and 5 bases from J, the junction kept 5 bases outside the gene matches. The CDR3 runs 14 residues. Germline V gene data show CDR1 as DFQATT and CDR2 as SNEGSKA (reference sequence).

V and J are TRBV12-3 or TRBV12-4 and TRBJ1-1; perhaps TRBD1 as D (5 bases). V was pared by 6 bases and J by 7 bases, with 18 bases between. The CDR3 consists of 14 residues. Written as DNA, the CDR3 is TGTGCCAGCAGATCGGCGGGACTCTTAAGTGAAGCTTTCTTT. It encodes CASRSAGLLSEAFF.

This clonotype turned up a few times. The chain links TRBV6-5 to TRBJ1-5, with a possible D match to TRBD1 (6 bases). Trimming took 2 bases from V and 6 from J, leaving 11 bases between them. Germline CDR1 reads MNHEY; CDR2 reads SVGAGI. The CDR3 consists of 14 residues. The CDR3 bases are TGTGCCAGCAGTTACATCGGGGGCGGTCAGCCCCAGCATTTT. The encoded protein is CASSYIGGGQPQHF.

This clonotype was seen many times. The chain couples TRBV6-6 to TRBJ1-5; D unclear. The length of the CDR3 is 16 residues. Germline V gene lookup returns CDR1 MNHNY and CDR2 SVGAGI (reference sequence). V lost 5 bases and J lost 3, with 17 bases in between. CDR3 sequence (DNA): TGTGCCAGCAGTGACCGTGGTTACAGTAACAATCAGCCCCAGCATTTT. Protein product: CASSDRGYSNNQPQHF.

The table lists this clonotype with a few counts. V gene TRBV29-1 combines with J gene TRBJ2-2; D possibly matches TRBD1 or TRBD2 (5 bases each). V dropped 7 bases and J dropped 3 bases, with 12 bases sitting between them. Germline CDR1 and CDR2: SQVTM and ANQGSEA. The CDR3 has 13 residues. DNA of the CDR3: TGCAGCGCCTTGGGGGTGGACACCGGGGAGCTGTTTTTT. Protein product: CSALGVDTGELFF.

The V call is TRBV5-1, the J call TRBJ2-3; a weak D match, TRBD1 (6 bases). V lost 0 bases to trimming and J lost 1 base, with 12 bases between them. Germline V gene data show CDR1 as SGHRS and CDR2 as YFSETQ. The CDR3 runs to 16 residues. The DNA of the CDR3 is TGCGCCAGCAGCTTGGCAGGGGCTGGGGGCACAGATACGCAGTATTTT. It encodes CASSLAGAGGTDTQYF. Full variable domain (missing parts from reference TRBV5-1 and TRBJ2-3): KAGVTQTPRYLIKTRGQQVTLSCSPISGHRSVSWYQQTPGQGLQFLFEYFSETQRNKGNFPGRFSGRQFSNSRSEMNVSTLELGDSALYLCASSLAGAGGTDTQYFGPGTRLTVL.

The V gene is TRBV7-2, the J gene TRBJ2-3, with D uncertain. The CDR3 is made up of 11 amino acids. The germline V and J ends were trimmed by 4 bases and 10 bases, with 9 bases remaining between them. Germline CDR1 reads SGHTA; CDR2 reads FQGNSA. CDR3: CASSSAQAQYF. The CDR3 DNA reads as TGTGCCAGCAGCTCAGCCCAGGCGCAGTATTTT.

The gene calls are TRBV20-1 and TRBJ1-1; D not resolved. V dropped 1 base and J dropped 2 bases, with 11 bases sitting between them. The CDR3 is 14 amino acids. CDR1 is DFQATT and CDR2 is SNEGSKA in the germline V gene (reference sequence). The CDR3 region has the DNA TGCAGTGCTAGAGCCCAACCCCACAACACTGAAGCTTTCTTT. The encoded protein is CSARAQPHNTEAFF.

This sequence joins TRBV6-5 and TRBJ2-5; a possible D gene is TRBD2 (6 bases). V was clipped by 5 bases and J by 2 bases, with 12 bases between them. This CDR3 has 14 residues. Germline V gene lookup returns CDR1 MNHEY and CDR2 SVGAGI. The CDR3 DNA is TGTGCCAGCAGTAAATTTGGGGGGCAAGAGACCCAGTACTTC. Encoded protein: CASSKFGGQETQYF.

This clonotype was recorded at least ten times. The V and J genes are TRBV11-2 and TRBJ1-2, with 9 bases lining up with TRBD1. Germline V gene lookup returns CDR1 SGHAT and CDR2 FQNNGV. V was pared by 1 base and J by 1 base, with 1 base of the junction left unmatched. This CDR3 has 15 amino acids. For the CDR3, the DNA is TGTGCCAGCAGCTTAGGGACAGGGGATAACTATGGCTACACCTTC. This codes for CASSLGTGDNYGYTF.

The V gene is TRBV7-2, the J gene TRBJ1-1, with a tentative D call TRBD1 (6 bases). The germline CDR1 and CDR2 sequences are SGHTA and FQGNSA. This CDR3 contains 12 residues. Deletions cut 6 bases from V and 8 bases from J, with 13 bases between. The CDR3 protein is CASSYYGGEAFF. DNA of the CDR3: TGTGCCAGCAGTTATTACGGGGGCGAAGCTTTCTTT. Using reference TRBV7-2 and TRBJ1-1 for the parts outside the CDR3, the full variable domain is GAGVSQSPSNKVTEKGKDVELRCDPISGHTALYWYRQSLGQGLEFLIYFQGNSAPDKSGLPSDRFSAERTGGSVSTLTIQRTQQEDSAVYLCASSYYGGEAFFGQGTRLTVV.

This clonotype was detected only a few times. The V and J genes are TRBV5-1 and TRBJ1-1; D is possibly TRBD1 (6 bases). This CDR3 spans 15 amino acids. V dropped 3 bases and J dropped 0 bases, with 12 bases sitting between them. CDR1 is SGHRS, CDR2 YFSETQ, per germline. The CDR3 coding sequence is TGCGCCAGCAGCTCACCGGGACAAATGAACACTGAAGCTTTCTTT. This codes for CASSSPGQMNTEAFF. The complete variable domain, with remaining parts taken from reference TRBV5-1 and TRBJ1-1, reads KAGVTQTPRYLIKTRGQQVTLSCSPISGHRSVSWYQQTPGQGLQFLFEYFSETQRNKGNFPGRFSGRQFSNSRSEMNVSTLELGDSALYLCASSSPGQMNTEAFFGQGTRLTVV.

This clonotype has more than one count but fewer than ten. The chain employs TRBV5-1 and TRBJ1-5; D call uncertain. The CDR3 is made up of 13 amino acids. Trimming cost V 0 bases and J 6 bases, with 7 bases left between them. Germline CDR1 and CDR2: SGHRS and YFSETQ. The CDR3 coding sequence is TGCGCCAGCAGCTTGGGGGATTCTCAGCCCCAGCATTTT. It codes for CASSLGDSQPQHF.

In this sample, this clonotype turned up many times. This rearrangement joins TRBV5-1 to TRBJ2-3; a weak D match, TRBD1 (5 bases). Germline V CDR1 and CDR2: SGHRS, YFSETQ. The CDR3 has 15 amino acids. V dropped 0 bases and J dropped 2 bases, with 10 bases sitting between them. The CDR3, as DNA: TGCGCCAGCAGCTTGGGGGCGACAGACACAGATACGCAGTATTTT. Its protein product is CASSLGATDTDTQYF.

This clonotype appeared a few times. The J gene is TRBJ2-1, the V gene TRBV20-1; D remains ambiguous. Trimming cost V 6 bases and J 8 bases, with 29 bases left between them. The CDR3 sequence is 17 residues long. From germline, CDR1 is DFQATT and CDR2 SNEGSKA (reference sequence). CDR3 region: CSALSYNQMGRIDEQFF. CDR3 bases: TGCAGTGCCCTCTCGTACAATCAGATGGGCAGGATAGATGAGCAGTTCTTC.

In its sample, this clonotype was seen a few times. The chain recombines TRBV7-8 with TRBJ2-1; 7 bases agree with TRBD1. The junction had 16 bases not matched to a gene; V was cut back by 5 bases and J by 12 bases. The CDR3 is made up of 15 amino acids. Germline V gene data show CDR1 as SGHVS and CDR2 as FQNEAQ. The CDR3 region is CASSHLLADRVGQFF. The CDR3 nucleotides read TGTGCCAGCAGCCATCTTCTCGCTGACAGGGTCGGGCAGTTCTTC.

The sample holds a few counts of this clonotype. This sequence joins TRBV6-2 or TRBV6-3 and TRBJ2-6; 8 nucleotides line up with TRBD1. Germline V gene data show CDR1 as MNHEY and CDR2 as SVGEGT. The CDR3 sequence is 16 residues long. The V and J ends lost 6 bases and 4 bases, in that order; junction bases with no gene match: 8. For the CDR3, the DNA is TGTGCCAGCAGACTGACAGGGGCGGCAGGGGCCAACGTCCTGACTTTC. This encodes CASRLTGAAGANVLTF.

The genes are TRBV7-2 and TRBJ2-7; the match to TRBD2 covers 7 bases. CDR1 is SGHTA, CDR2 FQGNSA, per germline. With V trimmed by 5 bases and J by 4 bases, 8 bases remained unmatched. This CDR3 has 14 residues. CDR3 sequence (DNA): TGTGCCAGCAGCGGGGGAGCGGGGTGGTACGAGCAGTACGTC. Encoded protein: CASSGGAGWYEQYV.

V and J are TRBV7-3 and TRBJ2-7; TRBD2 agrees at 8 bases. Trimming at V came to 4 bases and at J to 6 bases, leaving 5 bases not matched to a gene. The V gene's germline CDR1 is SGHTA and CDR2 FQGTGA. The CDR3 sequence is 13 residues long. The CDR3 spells CASSSTGGAEQYF. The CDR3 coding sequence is TGTGCCAGCAGCTCCACCGGGGGGGCCGAGCAGTACTTC.

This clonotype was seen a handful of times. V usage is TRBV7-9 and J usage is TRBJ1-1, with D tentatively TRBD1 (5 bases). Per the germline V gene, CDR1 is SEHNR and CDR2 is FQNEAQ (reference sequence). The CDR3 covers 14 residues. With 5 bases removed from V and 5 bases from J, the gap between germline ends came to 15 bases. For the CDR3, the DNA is TGTGCCAGCAGCCCTCCCTCGGCAGGGACTGAAGCTTTCTTT. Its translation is CASSPPSAGTEAFF.

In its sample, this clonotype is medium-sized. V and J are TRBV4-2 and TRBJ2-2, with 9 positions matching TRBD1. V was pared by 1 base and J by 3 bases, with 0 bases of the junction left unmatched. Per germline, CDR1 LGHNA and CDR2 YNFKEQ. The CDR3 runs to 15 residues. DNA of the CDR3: TGTGCCAGCAGCCAAGGACAGGGGGACACCGGGGAGCTGTTTTTT. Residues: CASSQGQGDTGELFF.

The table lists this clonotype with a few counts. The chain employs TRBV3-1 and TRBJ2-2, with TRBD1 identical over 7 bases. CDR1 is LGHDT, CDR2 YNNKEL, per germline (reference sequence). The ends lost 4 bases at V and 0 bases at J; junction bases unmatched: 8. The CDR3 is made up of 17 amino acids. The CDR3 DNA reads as TGTGCCAGCAGCCCGTCCCCGGGACAGTCGAACACCGGGGAGCTGTTTTTT. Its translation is CASSPSPGQSNTGELFF. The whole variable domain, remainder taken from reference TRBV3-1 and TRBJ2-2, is DTAVSQTPKYLVTQMGNDKSIKCEQNLGHDTMYWYKQDSKKFLKIMFSYNNKELIINETVPNRFSPKSPDKAHLNLHINSLELGDSAVYFCASSPSPGQSNTGELFFGEGSRLTVL.